This T cell receptor (beta chain) was retrieved from a study of T cell repertoires in cytomegalovirus infection. Study at large: Well-studied HLA-B-restricted epitopes and recently identified HLA-C-restricted epitopes of CMV were both used in the study. Through public TCR beta signatures, both CMV infection and matching HLA type were indicated. Notes on the study in general: Of the TCR beta families, the public ones yielded a cumulative frequency that identified carriers of CMV plus the relevant HLA.

In the case of this clonotype: The antigen remains unidentified.

TCRdb recomputed calls from the reads with MiXCR, one row per CDR3 protein. Seen here are a few hundred thousand distinct CDR3 sequences, 40% observed once, and the top ten hold 48%. The sample was cultured PBMCs, taken from culture after CMV antigen stimulation. The TCR was taken from a human donor in good health (CMV status not recorded). Some clones in this sample may be carry-over from other donors' samples.

This CDR3 is CATSDFQTDTQYF. The DNA of the CDR3 is TGTGCCACCAGTGATTTCCAAACAGATACGCAGTATTTT. The gene calls are TRBV24-1 and TRBJ2-3; no clear D gene. Germline assignment: CDR1 KGHDR and CDR2 SFDVKD. With 1 base removed from V and 3 bases from J, the gap between germline ends came to 4 bases. The CDR3 has 13 residues.